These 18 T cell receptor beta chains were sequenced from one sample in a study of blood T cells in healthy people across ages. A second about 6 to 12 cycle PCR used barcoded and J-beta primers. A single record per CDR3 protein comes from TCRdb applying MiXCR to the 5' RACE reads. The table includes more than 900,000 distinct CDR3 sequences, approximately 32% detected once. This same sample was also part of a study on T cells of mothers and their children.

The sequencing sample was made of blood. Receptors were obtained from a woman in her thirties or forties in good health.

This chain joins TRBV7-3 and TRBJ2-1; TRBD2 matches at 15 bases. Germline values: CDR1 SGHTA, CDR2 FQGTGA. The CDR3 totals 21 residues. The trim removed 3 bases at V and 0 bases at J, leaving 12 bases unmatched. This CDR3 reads CASSLWGAGTSGGSSYNEQFF. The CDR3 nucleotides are TGTGCCAGCAGCTTGTGGGGGGCCGGGACTAGCGGGGGGAGCTCCTACAATGAGCAGTTCTTC.

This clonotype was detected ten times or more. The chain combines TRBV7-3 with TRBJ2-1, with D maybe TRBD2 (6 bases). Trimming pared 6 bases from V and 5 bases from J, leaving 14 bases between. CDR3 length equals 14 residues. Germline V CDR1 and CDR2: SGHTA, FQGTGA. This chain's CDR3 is CASSYMGGNNEQFF. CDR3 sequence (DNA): TGTGCCAGCAGTTATATGGGAGGTAACAATGAGCAGTTCTTC.

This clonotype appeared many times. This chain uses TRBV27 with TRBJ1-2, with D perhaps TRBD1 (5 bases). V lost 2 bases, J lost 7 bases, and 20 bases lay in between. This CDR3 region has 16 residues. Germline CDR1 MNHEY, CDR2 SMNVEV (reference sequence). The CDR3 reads CASSLTGGASIGGYTF. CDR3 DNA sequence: TGTGCCAGCAGTTTAACTGGGGGAGCGAGTATCGGTGGCTACACCTTC.

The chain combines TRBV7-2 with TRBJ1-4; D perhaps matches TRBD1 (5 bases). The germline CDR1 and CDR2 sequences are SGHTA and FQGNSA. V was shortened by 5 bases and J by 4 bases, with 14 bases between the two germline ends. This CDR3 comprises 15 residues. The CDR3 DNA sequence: TGTGCCAGCAGCGTGGGTGGGGCCAGTAATGAAAAACTGTTTTTT. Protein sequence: CASSVGGASNEKLFF.

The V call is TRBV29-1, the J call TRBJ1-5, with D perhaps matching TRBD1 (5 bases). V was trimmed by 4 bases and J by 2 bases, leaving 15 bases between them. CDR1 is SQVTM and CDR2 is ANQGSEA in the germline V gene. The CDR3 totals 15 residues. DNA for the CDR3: TGCAGCGTTGCTACCGGGACCGGCGGCAATCAGCCCCAGCATTTT. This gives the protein CSVATGTGGNQPQHF.

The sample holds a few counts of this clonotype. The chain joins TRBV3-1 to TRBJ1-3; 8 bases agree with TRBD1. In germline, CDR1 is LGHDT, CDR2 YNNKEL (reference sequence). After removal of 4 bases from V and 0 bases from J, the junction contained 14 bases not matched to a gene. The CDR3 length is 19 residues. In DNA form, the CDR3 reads TGTGCCAGCAGCCCCCCAGAGGGCAGGGGGCACATCTCTGGAAACACCATATATTTT. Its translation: CASSPPEGRGHISGNTIYF.

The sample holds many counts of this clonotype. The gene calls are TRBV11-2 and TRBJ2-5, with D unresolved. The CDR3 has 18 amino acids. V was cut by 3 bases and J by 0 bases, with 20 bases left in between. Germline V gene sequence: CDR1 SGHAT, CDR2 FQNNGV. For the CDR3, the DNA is TGTGCCAGCAGCTTGGATACGCTGAGGCAGGCCGACCAAGAGACCCAGTACTTC. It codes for CASSLDTLRQADQETQYF.

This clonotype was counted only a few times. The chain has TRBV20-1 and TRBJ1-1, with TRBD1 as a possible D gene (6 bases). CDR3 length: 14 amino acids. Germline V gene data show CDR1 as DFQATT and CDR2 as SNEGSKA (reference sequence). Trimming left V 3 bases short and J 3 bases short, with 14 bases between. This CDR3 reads CSASRGAMDTEAFF. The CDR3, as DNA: TGCAGTGCTAGTAGGGGGGCGATGGACACTGAAGCTTTCTTT.

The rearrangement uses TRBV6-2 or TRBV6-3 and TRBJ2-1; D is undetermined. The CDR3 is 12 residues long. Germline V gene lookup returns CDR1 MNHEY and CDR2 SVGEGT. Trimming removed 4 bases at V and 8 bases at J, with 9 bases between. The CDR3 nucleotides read TGTGCCAGCAGTTGGCCCGTCGATGAGCAGTTCTTC. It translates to CASSWPVDEQFF.

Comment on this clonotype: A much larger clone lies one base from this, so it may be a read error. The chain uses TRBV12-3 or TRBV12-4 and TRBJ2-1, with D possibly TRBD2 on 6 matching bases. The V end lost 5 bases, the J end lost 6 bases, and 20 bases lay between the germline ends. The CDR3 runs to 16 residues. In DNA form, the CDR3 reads TGTGCCAGCAGTCCCCGCGTAGCGGTAACCTGCAATGAGCAGTTCTTC. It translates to CASSPRVAVTCNEQFF.

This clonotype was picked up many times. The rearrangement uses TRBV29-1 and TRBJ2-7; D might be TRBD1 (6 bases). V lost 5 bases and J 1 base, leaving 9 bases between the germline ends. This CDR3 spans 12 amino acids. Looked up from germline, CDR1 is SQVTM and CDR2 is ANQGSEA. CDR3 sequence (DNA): TGCAGCGTTTATGGACAGTCCTACGAGCAGTACTTC. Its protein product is CSVYGQSYEQYF.

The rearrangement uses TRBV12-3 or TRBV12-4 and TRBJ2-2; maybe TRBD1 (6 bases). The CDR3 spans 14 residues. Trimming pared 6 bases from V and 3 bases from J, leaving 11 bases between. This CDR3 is CASRSGVYTGELFF. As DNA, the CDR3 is TGTGCCAGCAGGTCAGGGGTCTACACCGGGGAGCTGTTTTTT.

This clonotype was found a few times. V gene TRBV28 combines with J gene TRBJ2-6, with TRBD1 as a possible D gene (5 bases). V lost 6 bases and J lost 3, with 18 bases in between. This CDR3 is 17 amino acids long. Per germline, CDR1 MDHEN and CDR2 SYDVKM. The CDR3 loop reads CASSPNRWSNGANVLTF. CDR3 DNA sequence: TGTGCCAGCAGCCCGAACAGGTGGTCCAATGGGGCCAACGTCCTGACTTTC.

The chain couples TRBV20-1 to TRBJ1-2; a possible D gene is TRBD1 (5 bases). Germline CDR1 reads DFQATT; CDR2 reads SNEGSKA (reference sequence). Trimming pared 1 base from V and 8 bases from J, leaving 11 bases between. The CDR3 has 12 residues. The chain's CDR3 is CSARGSGGGYTF. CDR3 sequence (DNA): TGCAGTGCTAGAGGGTCGGGGGGAGGCTACACCTTC.

The CDR3 DNA reads as TGTGCCAGCAGTACAGGGATGTGGGGTGAAGCTTTCTTT. Translating gives CASSTGMWGEAFF. The J gene is TRBJ1-1, the V gene TRBV6-1; a weak D match, TRBD1 (6 bases). V was shortened by 5 bases and J by 7 bases, with 14 bases between the two germline ends. The CDR3 covers 13 residues. The germline V gene encodes CDR1 MNHNS and CDR2 SASEGT.

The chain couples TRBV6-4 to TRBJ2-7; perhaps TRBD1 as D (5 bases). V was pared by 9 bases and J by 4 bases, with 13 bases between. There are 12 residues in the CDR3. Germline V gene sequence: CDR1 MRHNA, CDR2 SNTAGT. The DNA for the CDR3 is TGTGCCAGTACCGACAGTGAGTACGAGCAGTACTTC. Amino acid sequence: CASTDSEYEQYF.

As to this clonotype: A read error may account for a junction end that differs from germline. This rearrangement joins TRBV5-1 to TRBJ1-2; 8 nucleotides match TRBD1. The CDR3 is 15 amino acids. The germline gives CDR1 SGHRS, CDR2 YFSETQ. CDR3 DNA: TGCGTCAGCAGCTTGGACGGGACAGGACCCTATGGCTACACCTTC. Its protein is CVSSLDGTGPYGYTF.

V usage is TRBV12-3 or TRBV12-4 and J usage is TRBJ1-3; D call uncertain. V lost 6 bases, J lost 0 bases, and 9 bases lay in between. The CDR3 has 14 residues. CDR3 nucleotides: TGTGCCAGCAGGCCAGTGAGCTCTGGAAACACCATATATTTT. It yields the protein CASRPVSSGNTIYF.